Listed below are T cell receptor beta chains from one sample, sequenced in a study of blood T cell repertoires in COVID-19. This table comes from immunoSEQ multiplex PCR, and its TCRdb copy is limited to in-frame clones, with some not included. The data hold roughly 140,000 clones, with roughly 84% observed a single time. Sequenced sample: peripheral blood. Receptor source: a woman aged 45-65 years in a cohort sampled during active or convalescent COVID-19. Both conserved end residues are part of each CDR3. A D gene is named only where the DNA matches it firmly. Not every row has a clone size; where given, it reads once, few, many or a size class.

TRBD2,TRBJ2-1,NA,TRBV18,TGTGCCAGCTCACTGCATAGGGTAGCGGGGTACAATGAGCAGTTCTTC,CASSLHRVAGYNEQFF
TRBD2,TRBJ2-3,NA,TRBV24-1,TGTGCCACCTCAGCGGTCGGGGGGGCCACAGATACGCAGTATTTT,CATSAVGGATDTQYF
TRBD1,TRBJ1-3,once,TRBV10-3,TGTGCCATCACCGAGACCGGACAGGGCGCAGGGACCATATATTTT,CAITETGQGAGTIYF
TRBD1,TRBJ1-5,once,TRBV6-5,TGTGCCACCGAAACAGGGGGACAGCCCCAGCATTTT,CATETGGQPQHF
NA,TRBJ2-7,NA,TRBV3-1/TRBV3-2,TGTGCCAGCAGCCAAGCCCATAGCGTTGGCTACGAGCAGTACTTC,CASSQAHSVGYEQYF
TRBD2,TRBJ2-1,NA,TRBV9,TGTGCCAGCAGCGTATCCAGCGGGGCTTACAATGAGCAGTTCTTC,CASSVSSGAYNEQFF
NA,TRBJ1-5,NA,TRBV12-3/TRBV12-4,TGTGCCAGCAGGTACGGGGGGATTCAGCCCCAGCATTTT,CASRYGGIQPQHF
TRBD1,TRBJ1-1,NA,TRBV7-2,TGTGCCAGCAGCAGAAACCAGGGGGCGGTCGGTGAAGCTTTCTTT,CASSRNQGAVGEAFF
NA,TRBJ2-1,NA,TRBV5-1,TGCGCCAGCAGCCCGGAGGGCGGGGTATACTACAATGAGCAGTTCTTC,CASSPEGGVYYNEQFF
NA,TRBJ1-3,NA,TRBV6-5,TGTGCCAGCAGTTACTCGATGGAGAGTGGAAACACCATATATTTT,CASSYSMESGNTIYF
TRBD1,TRBJ1-2,many,TRBV6-6,TGTGCCAGCAGCCGGGACAGGTCGGACGGCTACACCTTC,CASSRDRSDGYTF
NA,TRBJ2-7,few,TRBV11-2,TGTGCCAGCAGCTCTTACTACGAGCAGTACTTC,CASSSYYEQYF
TRBD2,TRBJ2-2,NA,TRBV7-9,TGTGCCAGCAGCTTAGGACTAGCGGCAACCGGGGAGCTGTTTTTT,CASSLGLAATGELFF
NA,TRBJ2-5,few,TRBV3-1/TRBV3-2,TGTGCCAGCAGCCAAGATCGAGAGACCCAGTACTTC,CASSQDRETQYF
NA,TRBJ1-1,NA,TRBV4-3,TGCGCCAGCAGCCAAGATCTCCAGCGACAAGCTTTCTTT,CASSQDLQRQAFF
TRBD1,TRBJ1-1,NA,TRBV5-4,TGTGCCAGCAGCCGGACAGGTCGACTGAGGACTGAAGCTTTCTTT,CASSRTGRLRTEAFF
TRBD1,TRBJ2-2,once,TRBV5-5,TGTGCCAGCAGCTCCCCGGGACAGGGGACCGGGGAGCTGTTTTTT,CASSSPGQGTGELFF
TRBD1,TRBJ1-6,NA,TRBV19,TGTGCCAGTAGCCAGGGACAGGATAATTCACCCCTCCACTTT,CASSQGQDNSPLHF
NA,TRBJ1-4,NA,TRBV9,TGTGCCAGCAGCGTAGACCCTTTAGGGGGAGATGAAAAACTGTTTTTT,CASSVDPLGGDEKLFF
NA,TRBJ2-5,NA,TRBV11-2,TGTGCCAGCAGCTTAGGGACAACCCAAGAGACCCAGTACTTC,CASSLGTTQETQYF
TRBD2,TRBJ2-5,once,TRBV5-6,TGTGCCAGCAGCTTCCTAGCGGGGCTGCAAGAGACCCAGTACTTC,CASSFLAGLQETQYF
NA,TRBJ2-7,NA,TRBV14,TGTGCCAGCAGCCAAGAAATATATAGGGAGGTAGCGTACGAGCAGTACTTC,CASSQEIYREVAYEQYF
TRBD1,TRBJ1-1,NA,TRBV7-2,TGTGCCAGCAGCTCAAAGGGGGCTGGGAACACTGAAGCTTTCTTT,CASSSKGAGNTEAFF
NA,TRBJ1-1,once,TRBV10-1,TGCGCCAGCAGTCGGAGCCGAATCCAGAACACTGAAGCTTTCTTT,CASSRSRIQNTEAFF
TRBD1,TRBJ2-2,NA,TRBV5-5,TGTGCCAGCAGCTTGGAGGGGACAGCAAACACCGGGGAGCTGTTTTTT,CASSLEGTANTGELFF
TRBD2,TRBJ2-2,NA,TRBV7-2,TGTGCCAGCAGCTTAGGGCCCAGCGGGGGGGGCCCCGGGGAGCTGTTTTTT,CASSLGPSGGGPGELFF
TRBD1,TRBJ2-1,few,TRBV7-3,TGTGCCAGCAGCCCTCGACAGGGGTCCTACAATGAGCAGTTCTTC,CASSPRQGSYNEQFF
TRBD2,TRBJ2-7,NA,TRBV7-2,TGTGCCAGCAGTCGGACCGTAACTAGCGGGGGCCCCTTTTCTAGCGAGCAGTACTTC,CASSRTVTSGGPFSSEQYF
NA,TRBJ2-3,NA,TRBV24-1,TGTGCCACCAGTGATCCGCCGGGAGGTCGCGGGGGCAGCACAGATACGCAGTATTTT,CATSDPPGGRGGSTDTQYF
NA,TRBJ1-2,NA,TRBV11-2,TGTGCCAGCAGCACCATGGGAGGGTTTGGCTACACCTTC,CASSTMGGFGYTF
NA,TRBJ2-7,NA,TRBV14,TGTGCCAGCAGCCAAGTTCGGCAGGGGAACCACGAGCAGTACTTC,CASSQVRQGNHEQYF
TRBD1,TRBJ1-2,few,TRBV3-1/TRBV3-2,TGTGCCAGCAGCCAAGAAATGACAGGGGCTAATGGCTACACCTTC,CASSQEMTGANGYTF
TRBD1,TRBJ2-7,NA,TRBV6-5,TGTGCCAGCAGGACAAGGGACAGACTTTACGAGCAGTACTTC,CASRTRDRLYEQYF
TRBD2,TRBJ2-7,NA,TRBV2,TGTGCCAGCAGTGAAGGTTTGGGGGGGACCTACGAGCAGTACTTC,CASSEGLGGTYEQYF
NA,TRBJ2-5,NA,TRBV7-3,TGTGCCAGCAGCTTAAGGGGGACATCTGAGACCCAGTACTTC,CASSLRGTSETQYF
NA,TRBJ1-5,NA,TRBV10-3,TGTGCCATCAGTGACCCAGGTAGCAATCAGCCCCAGCATTTT,CAISDPGSNQPQHF